The source of this T cell receptor beta chain is a study of blood T cells in healthy people across ages. Regarding the study as a whole: PBMC samples, being unsorted, prevented any conclusive comparison of naive and antigen-experienced cells. Higher diversity and more naive CD4+ cells were features of long-lived donors, compared to aged donors.

A few counts support this clonotype. The antigen is not known. Per individual sample, total RNA of at least 6 micrograms was extracted. CDR3 length equals 14 residues. Germline V gene sequence: CDR1 SQVTM, CDR2 ANQGSEA. The V and J ends lost 8 bases and 4 bases, in that order; junction bases with no gene match: 13. It was with a sample-barcoded 5' primer and a J-beta primer mix that a second PCR of roughly 7 to 12 cycles was run. One entry per CDR3 protein, called by TCRdb with MiXCR from the 5' RACE reads. Of 1.5 million to 2 million distinct CDR3 sequences listed, about 31% were seen once; the top ten hold about 11%.

The rearrangement links TRBV29-1 to TRBJ2-5, with TRBD2 matching 7 bases. Sequenced input: blood. This clonotype originated in a woman in her twenties or thirties in good health. The CDR3 DNA reads TGCAGCCCTACAGCCATCGGGGAGGGAGAGACCCAGTACTTC. As protein: CSPTAIGEGETQYF. Variable domain in full (rest from reference TRBV29-1 and TRBJ2-5): SAVISQKPSRDICQRGTSLTIQCQVDSQVTMMFWYRQQPGQSLTLIATANQGSEATYESGFVIDKFPISRPNLTFSTLTVSNMSPEDSSIYLCSPTAIGEGETQYFGPGTRLLVL.